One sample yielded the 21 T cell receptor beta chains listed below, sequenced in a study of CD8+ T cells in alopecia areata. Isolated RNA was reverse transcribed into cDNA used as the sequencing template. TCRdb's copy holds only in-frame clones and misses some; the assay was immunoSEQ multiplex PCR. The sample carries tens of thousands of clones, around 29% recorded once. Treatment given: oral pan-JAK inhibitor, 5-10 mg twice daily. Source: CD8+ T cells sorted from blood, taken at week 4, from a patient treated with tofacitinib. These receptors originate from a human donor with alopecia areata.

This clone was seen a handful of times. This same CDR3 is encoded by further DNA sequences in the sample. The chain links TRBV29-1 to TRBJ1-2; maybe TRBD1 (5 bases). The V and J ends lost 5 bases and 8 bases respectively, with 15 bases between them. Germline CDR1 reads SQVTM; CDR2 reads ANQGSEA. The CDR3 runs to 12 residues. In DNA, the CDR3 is TGCAGCGTTAGGGGTCGATGGGGAGGCTACACCTTC. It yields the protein CSVRGRWGGYTF.

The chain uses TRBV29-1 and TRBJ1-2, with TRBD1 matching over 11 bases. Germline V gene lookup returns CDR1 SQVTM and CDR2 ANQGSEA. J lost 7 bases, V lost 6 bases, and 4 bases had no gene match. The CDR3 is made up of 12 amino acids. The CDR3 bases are TGCAGCGTAGGGACAGGGGGTATTGGCTACACCTTC. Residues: CSVGTGGIGYTF.

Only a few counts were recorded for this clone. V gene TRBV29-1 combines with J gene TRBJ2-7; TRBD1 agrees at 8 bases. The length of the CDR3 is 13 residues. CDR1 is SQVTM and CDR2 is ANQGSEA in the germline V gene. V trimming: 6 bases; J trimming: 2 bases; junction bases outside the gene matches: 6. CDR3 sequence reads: CSVRTGKTYEQYF. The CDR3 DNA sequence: TGCAGCGTGAGGACAGGGAAAACCTACGAGCAGTACTTC.

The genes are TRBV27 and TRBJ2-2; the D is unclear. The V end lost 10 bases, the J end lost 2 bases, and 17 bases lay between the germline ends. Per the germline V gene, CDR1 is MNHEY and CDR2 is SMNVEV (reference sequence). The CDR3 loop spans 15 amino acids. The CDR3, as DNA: TGTGCCATCACAACGAGACCCACAAACACCGGGGAGCTGTTTTTT. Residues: CAITTRPTNTGELFF.

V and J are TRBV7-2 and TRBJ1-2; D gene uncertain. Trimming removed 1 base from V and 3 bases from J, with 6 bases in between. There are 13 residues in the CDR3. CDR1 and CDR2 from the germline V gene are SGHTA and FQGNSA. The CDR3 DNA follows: TGTGCCAGCAGCTTAGGACGGCACTATGGCTACACCTTC. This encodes CASSLGRHYGYTF.

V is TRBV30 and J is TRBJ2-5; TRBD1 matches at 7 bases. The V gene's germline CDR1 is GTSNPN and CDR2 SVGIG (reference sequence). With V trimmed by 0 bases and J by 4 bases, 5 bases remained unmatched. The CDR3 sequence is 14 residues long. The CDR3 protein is CAWSVLRGPETQYF. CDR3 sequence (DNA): TGTGCCTGGAGTGTACTGAGGGGGCCAGAGACCCAGTACTTC. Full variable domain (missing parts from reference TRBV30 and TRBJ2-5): SQTIHQWPATLVQPVGSPLSLECTVEGTSNPNLYWYRQAAGRGLQLLFYSVGIGQISSEVPQNLSASRPQDRQFILSSKKLLLSDSGFYLCAWSVLRGPETQYFGPGTRLLVL.

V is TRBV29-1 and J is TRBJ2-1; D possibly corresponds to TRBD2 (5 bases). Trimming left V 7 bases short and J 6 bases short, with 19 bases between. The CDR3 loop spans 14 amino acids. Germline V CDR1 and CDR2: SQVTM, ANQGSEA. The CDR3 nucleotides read TGCAGCGCCTGTGAAGGGAGTGTTGGCAATGAGCAGTTCTTC. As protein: CSACEGSVGNEQFF.

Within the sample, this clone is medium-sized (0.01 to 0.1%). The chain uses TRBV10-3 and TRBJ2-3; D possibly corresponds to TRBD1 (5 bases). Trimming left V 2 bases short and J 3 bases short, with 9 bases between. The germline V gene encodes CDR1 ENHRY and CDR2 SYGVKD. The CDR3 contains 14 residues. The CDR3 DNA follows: TGTGCCATCAGTGAGGAGAGACAGACAGATACGCAGTATTTT. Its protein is CAISEERQTDTQYF.

CDR3 sequence reads: CSVEEGGNYGYTF. The CDR3 DNA reads TGCAGCGTTGAAGAAGGGGGGAACTATGGCTACACCTTC. This chain connects TRBV29-1 to TRBJ1-2, with a possible D match to TRBD1 (6 bases). The CDR3 contains 13 residues. The V gene lost 0 bases and the J gene lost 2 bases, with 7 bases spanning the gap. CDR1 and CDR2 (germline): SQVTM, ANQGSEA.

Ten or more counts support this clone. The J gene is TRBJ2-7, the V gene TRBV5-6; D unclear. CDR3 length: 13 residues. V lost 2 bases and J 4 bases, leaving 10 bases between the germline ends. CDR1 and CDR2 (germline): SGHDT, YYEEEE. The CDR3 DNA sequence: TGTGCCAGCAGCTTCGTCGGTCCGTACGAGCAGTACTTC. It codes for CASSFVGPYEQYF.

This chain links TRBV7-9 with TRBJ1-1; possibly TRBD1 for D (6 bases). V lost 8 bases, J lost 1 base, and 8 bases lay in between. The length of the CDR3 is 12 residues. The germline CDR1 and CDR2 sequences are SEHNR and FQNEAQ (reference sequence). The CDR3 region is CASWGQNTEAFF. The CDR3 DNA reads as TGTGCCAGCTGGGGACAGAACACTGAAGCTTTCTTT.

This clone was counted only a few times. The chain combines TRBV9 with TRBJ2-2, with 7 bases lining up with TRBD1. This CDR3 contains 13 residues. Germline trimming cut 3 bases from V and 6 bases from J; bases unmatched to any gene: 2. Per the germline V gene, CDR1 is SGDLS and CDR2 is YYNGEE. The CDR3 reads CASSAGTAGELFF. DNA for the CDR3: TGTGCCAGCAGCGCGGGGACAGCCGGGGAGCTGTTTTTT.

This CDR3 is CATSRETGLVDGYTF. CDR3 DNA: TGTGCCACCAGCAGAGAGACAGGGTTGGTCGATGGCTACACCTTC. The rearrangement links TRBV15 to TRBJ1-2; 7 bases line up with TRBD1. The CDR3 loop spans 15 amino acids. Looked up from germline, CDR1 is LNHNV and CDR2 is YYDKDF (reference sequence). Unmatched junction bases numbered 7, after V lost 0 bases and J lost 6 bases.

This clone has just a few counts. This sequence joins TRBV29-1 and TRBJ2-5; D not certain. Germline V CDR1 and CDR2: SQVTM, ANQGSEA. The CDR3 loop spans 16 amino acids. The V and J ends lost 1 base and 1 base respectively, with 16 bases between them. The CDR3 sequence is CSVEGYGFQPQETQYF. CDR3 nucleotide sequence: TGCAGCGTTGAAGGGTACGGGTTCCAACCCCAAGAGACCCAGTACTTC.

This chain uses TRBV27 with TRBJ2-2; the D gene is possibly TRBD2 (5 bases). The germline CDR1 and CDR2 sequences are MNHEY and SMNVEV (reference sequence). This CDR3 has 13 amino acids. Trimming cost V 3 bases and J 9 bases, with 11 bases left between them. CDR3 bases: TGTGCCAGCAGTTTCACCGGGGAGCGGGAGCTGTTTTTT. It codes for CASSFTGERELFF.

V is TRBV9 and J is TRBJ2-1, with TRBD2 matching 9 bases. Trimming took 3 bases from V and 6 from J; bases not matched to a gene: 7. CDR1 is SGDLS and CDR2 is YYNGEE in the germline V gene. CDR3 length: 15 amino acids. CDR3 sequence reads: CASSGSGRPVNEQFF. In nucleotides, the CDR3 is TGTGCCAGCAGCGGGAGCGGGAGGCCCGTCAATGAGCAGTTCTTC.

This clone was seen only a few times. DNA for the CDR3: TGTGCCAGCAGCTTATCCCCCGGAAATTCACCCCTCCACTTT. It is translated as CASSLSPGNSPLHF. V and J are TRBV7-9 and TRBJ1-6, with unresolved D. The germline gives CDR1 SEHNR, CDR2 FQNEAQ (reference sequence). The CDR3 loop spans 14 amino acids. Between the trimmed V and J ends, which lost 2 bases and 7 bases, there was a span of 9 bases.

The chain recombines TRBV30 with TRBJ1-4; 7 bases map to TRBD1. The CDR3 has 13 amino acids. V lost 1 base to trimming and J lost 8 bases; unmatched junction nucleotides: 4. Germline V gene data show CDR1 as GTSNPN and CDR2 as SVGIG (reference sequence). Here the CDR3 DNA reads TGTGCCTGGAGTGCACAGGGGCTGGAAAAACTGTTTTTT. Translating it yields CAWSAQGLEKLFF.

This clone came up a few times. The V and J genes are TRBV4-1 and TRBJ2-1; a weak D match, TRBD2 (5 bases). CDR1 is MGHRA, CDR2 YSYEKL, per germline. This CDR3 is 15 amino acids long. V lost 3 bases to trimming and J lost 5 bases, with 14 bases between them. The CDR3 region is CASSQGDHRDNEQFF. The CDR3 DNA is TGCGCCAGCAGCCAGGGAGACCATAGGGACAATGAGCAGTTCTTC.

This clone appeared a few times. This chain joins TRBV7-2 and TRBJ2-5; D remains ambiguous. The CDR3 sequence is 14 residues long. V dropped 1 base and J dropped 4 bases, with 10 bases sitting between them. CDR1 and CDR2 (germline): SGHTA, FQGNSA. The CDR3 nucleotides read TGTGCCAGCAGCTTAGACGAGGTCGGAGAGACCCAGTACTTC. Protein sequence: CASSLDEVGETQYF. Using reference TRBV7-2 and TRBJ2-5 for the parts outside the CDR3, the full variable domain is GAGVSQSPSNKVTEKGKDVELRCDPISGHTALYWYRQSLGQGLEFLIYFQGNSAPDKSGLPSDRFSAERTGGSVSTLTIQRTQQEDSAVYLCASSLDEVGETQYFGPGTRLLVL.

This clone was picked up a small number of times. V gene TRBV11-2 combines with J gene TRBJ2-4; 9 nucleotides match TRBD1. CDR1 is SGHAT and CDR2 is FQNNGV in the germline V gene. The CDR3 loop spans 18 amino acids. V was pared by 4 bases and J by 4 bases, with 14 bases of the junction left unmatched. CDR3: CASSSGRGTGTKKNIQYF. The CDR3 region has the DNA TGTGCCAGCAGCTCCGGTCGAGGGACAGGGACGAAGAAAAACATTCAGTACTTC.